This T cell receptor beta chain was observed in a study of coeliac disease. About this clone: Its specificity is unknown.

The CDR3 sequence is 14 residues long. V lost 3 bases and J lost 5; bases outside the gene matches: 2. The V gene's germline CDR1 is KGHSH and CDR2 LQKENI. The assay was immunoSEQ multiplex PCR, and TCRdb's table has in-frame clones only and misses some. The sample yields 6,800 or so clones, around 72% seen once. The study's findings and limits: Cross-contamination between intraepithelial and lamina propria cells was possible. Few TRB amino acid sequences were shared between samples; most were unique.

Sequencing used lamina propria lymphocytes from the gut. V and J are TRBV18 and TRBJ2-3, with 10 bases matching TRBD1. The receptor was isolated from a man aged 30-40 years with celiac disease. CDR3 sequence reads: CASSPGQGRDTQYF. The CDR3 DNA reads TGTGCCAGCTCACCGGGACAGGGGCGAGATACGCAGTATTTT. Looking up the rest from reference TRBV18 and TRBJ2-3 gives the full variable domain: NAGVMQNPRHLVRRRGQEARLRCSPMKGHSHVYWYRQLPEEGLKFMVYLQKENIIDESGMPKERFSAEFPKEGPSILRIQQVVRGDSAAYFCASSPGQGRDTQYFGPGTRLTVL.